These 11 T cell receptor beta chains came from one sample sequenced in a study of T cells in women clearing cervical HPV infection (dated by TCRdb to the late 2010s). The receptor library was made with the immunoSEQ multiplex PCR assay. The source is immuneACCESS, and TCRdb retained only in-frame sequences with V and J called. Part of the clones is not carried over; for the studies checked, unresolved V genes explain less than half of this, and the remainder is unexplained. The table of this sample itemizes about 30,000 clones. Of the sample, more than 4% is held by the ten largest clones. The sequenced sample was blood buffy coat. The receptors come from a woman aged 18 to 75 with a cervical HPV16 infection that either progressed to CIN3+ or cleared (not recorded which).

Of note for this clone: The read finishes 3 residues shy of the CDR3 end, and the germline J gene is used to complete it. The chain couples TRBV18 to TRBJ2-7; D is tentatively TRBD1 or TRBD2 (6 bases each). Germline V gives CDR1 KGHSH, CDR2 LQKENI. The V end lost 3 bases, the J end lost 2 bases, and 20 bases lay between the germline ends. This CDR3 comprises 17 residues. The covered CDR3 bases are TGTGCCAGCTCACCTTCGACAGGTGCGGGATTAGCCTACGAG. This codes for CASSPSTGAGLAYE. The whole CDR3 protein is CASSPSTGAGLAYEQYF.

About this clone itself: The read terminates 3 residues before the CDR3 end, so the remaining end is supplied by the germline J gene. The rearrangement joins TRBV5-6 to TRBJ2-5; no clear D. The V gene's germline CDR1 is SGHDT and CDR2 YYEEEE. The CDR3 runs to 13 residues. The V end lost 0 bases, the J end lost 5 bases, and 8 bases lay between the germline ends. The part of the CDR3 DNA that was read is TGTGCCAGCAGCTTGGCTAGACTTGAGACC. As protein: CASSLARLET. The whole CDR3 protein is CASSLARLETQYF.

CDR3 sequence reads: CASSHGQGPDTQYF. Incomplete CDR3 DNA: TGTGCCAGCAGCCATGGACAGGGTCCAGATACG. The chain joins TRBV7-6 to TRBJ2-3, with TRBD1 matching over 8 bases. Read sequence stops 3 residues before the CDR3 end, and the germline J gene provides the missing end. This CDR3 has 14 residues. Germline V CDR1 and CDR2: SGHVS, FNYEAQ. With 5 bases clipped from V and 4 bases from J, the junction kept 5 bases outside the gene matches.

With respect to this clone: The sequence runs out 3 residues before the end of the CDR3; the remainder is reconstructed from the germline J gene. This sequence joins TRBV10-3 and TRBJ2-2; 14 nucleotides agree with TRBD2. V trimming: 6 bases; J trimming: 2 bases; junction bases outside the gene matches: 11. Germline CDR1 ENHRY, CDR2 SYGVKD. The CDR3 runs to 19 residues. Incomplete CDR3 DNA: TGTGCCATCAGAGGAGGACTAGCGGGGGGATCTATTAACACCGGGGAG. Encoded protein: CAIRGGLAGGSINTGE. Given in full, the CDR3 is CAIRGGLAGGSINTGELFF.

The sequenced part of the CDR3 DNA is TGTGCCTGGAGCCAGGGGACTAGCGGGACGGCCGGGGAG. This sequence encodes CAWSQGTSGTAGE. The entire CDR3 sequence reads CAWSQGTSGTAGELFF. The rearrangement links TRBV30 to TRBJ2-2, with 13 bases aligning to TRBD2. The CDR3 goes on 3 residues after the read ends, and that part is filled in from the germline J gene. Per germline, CDR1 GTSNPN and CDR2 SVGIG (reference sequence). J gave up 6 bases and V 3 bases, and 7 bases lay outside the gene matches. CDR3 length: 16 amino acids.

On this clone itself: The read gets to within 3 residues of the CDR3 end, and the germline J gene fills in the rest. The chain recombines TRBV5-1 with TRBJ1-1, with TRBD1 as a possible D gene (6 bases). CDR3 length equals 13 residues. Germline CDR1 SGHRS, CDR2 YFSETQ. The CDR3 bases that were read are TGCGCCAGCAGCTCCCGGGGGGCCCCCGAA. This codes for CASSSRGAPE. The whole CDR3 sequence is CASSSRGAPEAFF.

Regarding this clone: The CDR3 end lies 3 residues beyond the end of the read and is filled in from the germline J gene. This chain links TRBV7-8 with TRBJ2-5; a possible D gene is TRBD2 (7 bases). V lost 4 bases and J 3 bases, leaving 18 bases between the germline ends. CDR1 and CDR2 (germline): SGHVS, FQNEAQ. This CDR3 is 16 amino acids long. CDR3 sequence reads: CASSCGIGGREETQYF. The part of the CDR3 DNA that was read is TGTGCCAGCAGCTGCGGCATCGGGGGGCGTGAAGAGACC.

Remarks on this clone: The observed sequence ends 3 residues before the CDR3 terminus, with the missing tail filled in from the germline J gene. Other nucleotide sequences from this sample produce the same CDR3. The rearrangement joins TRBV5-1 to TRBJ2-3, with D tentatively TRBD1 (6 bases). The CDR3 loop spans 13 amino acids. V lost 5 bases and J lost 6, with 13 bases in between. The germline gives CDR1 SGHRS, CDR2 YFSETQ. CDR3 bases read: TGCGCCAGCAGAGTGACAGGTTCGGATACG. The encoded protein is CASRVTGSDT. The whole CDR3 sequence is CASRVTGSDTQYF.

The CDR3 region is CASSNSQGSYNDYTF. The DNA read from the CDR3 is TGTGCCAGTAGTAATTCACAGGGATCCTACAATGAC. The chain recombines TRBV19 with TRBJ1-2; weak D call: TRBD1 (6 bases). The read ends 3 residues early relative to the CDR3; the germline J gene fills the gap. The germline gives CDR1 LNHDA, CDR2 SQIVND (reference sequence). This CDR3 region has 15 residues.

Comment on this clone: Read data end 3 residues before the CDR3 end; the end is taken from the germline J gene. This rearrangement joins TRBV30 to TRBJ1-4; the D gene is possibly TRBD1 (5 bases). The CDR3 is 14 amino acids. Germline V gene sequence: CDR1 GTSNPN, CDR2 SVGIG (reference sequence). The part of the CDR3 DNA that was read is TGTGCCTGGAGTCAGGATGGGGGGGATTCACCA. Its translation: CAWSQDGGDSP. The whole CDR3 is CAWSQDGGDSPLFF.

Comment on this clone: Read data end 3 residues before the CDR3 end; the end is taken from the germline J gene. The V gene is TRBV5-1, the J gene TRBJ2-7; D is possibly TRBD1 or TRBD2 (6 bases each). From germline, CDR1 is SGHRS and CDR2 YFSETQ. V gave up 0 bases and J gave up 3 bases, with 13 bases separating them. This CDR3 region has 15 residues. CDR3 residues: CASSLVEGGGYEQYF. CDR3 bases read: TGCGCCAGCAGCTTGGTGGAAGGGGGAGGCTACGAG.